This T cell receptor (beta chain) was captured by sequencing in a study of OX40 agonist ivuxolimab in advanced cancers. The CDR3 consists of 15 residues. V dropped 3 bases and J dropped 8; count of bases not matched to a gene: 9. Germline CDR1 and CDR2: MNHNS and SASEGT. This clone has just a few counts. What it binds is not known. Samples of blood were obtained at baseline, on cycle 4 day 1, and on cycle 7 day 1. Repertoires were generated with immunoSEQ multiplex PCR, while TCRdb's copy carries only in-frame clones and drops some. This table has approximately 69,000 clones, just under 85% appearing once. Whole-study findings and limits: No determination was made of the antigen specificity of the expanded peripheral T cells.

The V call is TRBV6-1, the J call TRBJ1-2; 10 bases are a match to TRBD1. The material was CD4+ or CD8+ T cells sorted from blood, obtained in a trial of the OX40 agonist ivuxolimab. The sequence was collected from an adult with an advanced solid tumor such as melanoma, head and neck, liver or kidney cancer. The CDR3: CASSDAGTGVGGYTF. In DNA form, the CDR3 reads TGTGCCAGCAGTGACGCCGGGACAGGGGTGGGCGGCTACACCTTC.